This TCR beta chain derives from a study of blood T cell repertoires in COVID-19. As handled by the study authors: Cell counts per sample came from amplifying reference gene primers. The table came from immunoSEQ multiplex PCR; TCRdb's copy has only in-frame clones and leaves some out. The V and J calls and the clone size are those of that table, but D and trimming were determined from the DNA. The sample has about 80,000 clones; approximately 78% are singletons. This CDR3 has 13 amino acids. CDR1 and CDR2 (germline): MGHRA, YSYEKL. Trimming removed 3 bases at V and 5 bases at J, with 7 bases between.

The V and J genes are TRBV4-1 and TRBJ2-2; D is unclear. This clonotype originated in a woman between 65 and 79 years old with acute or convalescent COVID-19. Sample: peripheral blood. Written as DNA, the CDR3 is TGCGCCAGCAGCCATCTAATAACCGGGGAGCTGTTTTTT. Its protein product is CASSHLITGELFF.